This entry concerns a single T cell receptor beta chain. Its antigen is still unknown. This CDR3 region has 17 residues. V was clipped by 1 base and J by 1 base; unmatched bases: 5. In germline, CDR1 is SGHAT, CDR2 FQNNGV. This PCR relied on a set of 60 Vbeta primers and 13 Jbeta primers. In the original processing: In a later analysis, the count reached roughly 80 million unique TCR beta chains, with around 11 million shared. Using immunoSEQ multiplex PCR, the repertoire was profiled, and TCRdb retains in-frame clones only, with some absent. D and trimming were read from the DNA, whereas the V and J calls and clone size are those reported in that table. The sample lists about 52,000 clones, about three quarters occurring once. This entry belongs to a study of cytomegalovirus exposure and HLA in healthy donors. Study results and limitations: In a later analysis, TCR beta V- and J-gene trimming showed a link to a missense DCLRE1C variant. Further analysis, carried out later, found HLA-associated TCR beta chains more clonally expanded than equally common other chains. The classifier reportedly diagnosed cytomegalovirus status with high specificity and sensitivity.

This receptor was taken from a woman aged 50 to 60 in good health and CMV-seronegative. Sequencing was performed on PBMCs. The V gene is TRBV11-2, the J gene TRBJ2-3, with 10 nucleotides matching TRBD2. The chain's CDR3 is CASSLVLAGGGTDTQYF. CDR3 sequence (DNA): TGTGCCAGCAGCTTAGTCTTAGCGGGAGGTGGCACAGATACGCAGTATTTT.